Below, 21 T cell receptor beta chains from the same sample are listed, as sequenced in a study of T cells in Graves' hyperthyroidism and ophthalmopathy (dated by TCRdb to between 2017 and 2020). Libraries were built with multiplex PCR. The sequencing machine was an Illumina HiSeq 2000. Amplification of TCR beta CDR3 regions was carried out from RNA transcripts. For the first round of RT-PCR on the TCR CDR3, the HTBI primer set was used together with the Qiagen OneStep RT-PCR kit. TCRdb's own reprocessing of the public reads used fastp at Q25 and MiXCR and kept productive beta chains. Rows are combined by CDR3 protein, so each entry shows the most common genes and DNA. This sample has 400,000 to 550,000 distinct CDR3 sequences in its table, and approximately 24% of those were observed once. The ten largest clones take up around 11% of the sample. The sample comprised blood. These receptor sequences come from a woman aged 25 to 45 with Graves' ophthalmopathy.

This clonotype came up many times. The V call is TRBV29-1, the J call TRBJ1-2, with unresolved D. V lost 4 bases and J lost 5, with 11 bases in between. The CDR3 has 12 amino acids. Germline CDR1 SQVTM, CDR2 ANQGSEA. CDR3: CSVVRSYYGYTF. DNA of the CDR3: TGCAGCGTTGTCAGGAGTTATTATGGCTACACCTTC.

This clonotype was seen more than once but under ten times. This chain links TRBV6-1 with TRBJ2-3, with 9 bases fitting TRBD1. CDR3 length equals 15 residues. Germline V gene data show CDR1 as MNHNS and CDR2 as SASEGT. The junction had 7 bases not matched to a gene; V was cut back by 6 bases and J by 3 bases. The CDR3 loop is CASRRNRGLTDTQYF. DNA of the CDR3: TGTGCCAGCAGACGCAACAGGGGGCTTACAGATACGCAGTATTTT.

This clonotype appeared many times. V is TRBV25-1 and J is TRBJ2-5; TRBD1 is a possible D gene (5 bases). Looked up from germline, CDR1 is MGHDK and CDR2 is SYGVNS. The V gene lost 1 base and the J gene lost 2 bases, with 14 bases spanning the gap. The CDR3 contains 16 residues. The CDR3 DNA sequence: TGTGCCAGCAGTGAATTTTGGGTCAGGGAACAAGAGACCCAGTACTTC. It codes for CASSEFWVREQETQYF.

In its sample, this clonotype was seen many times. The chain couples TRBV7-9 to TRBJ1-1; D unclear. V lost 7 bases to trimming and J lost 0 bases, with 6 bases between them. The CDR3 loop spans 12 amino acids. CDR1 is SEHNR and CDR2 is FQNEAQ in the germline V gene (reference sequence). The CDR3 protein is CASINVNTEAFF. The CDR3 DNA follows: TGTGCCAGCATCAACGTGAACACTGAAGCTTTCTTT. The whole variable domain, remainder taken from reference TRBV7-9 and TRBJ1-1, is DTGVSQNPRHKITKRGQNVTFRCDPISEHNRLYWYRQTLGQGPEFLTYFQNEAQLEKSRLLSDRFSAERPKGSFSTLEIQRTEQGDSAMYLCASINVNTEAFFGQGTRLTVV.

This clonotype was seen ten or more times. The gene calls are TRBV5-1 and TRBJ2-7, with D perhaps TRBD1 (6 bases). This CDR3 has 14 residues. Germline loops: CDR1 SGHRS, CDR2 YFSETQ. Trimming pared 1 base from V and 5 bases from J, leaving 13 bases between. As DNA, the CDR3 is TGCGCCAGCAGCTTGATTATTGCAGGGGACGAGCAGTACTTC. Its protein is CASSLIIAGDEQYF.

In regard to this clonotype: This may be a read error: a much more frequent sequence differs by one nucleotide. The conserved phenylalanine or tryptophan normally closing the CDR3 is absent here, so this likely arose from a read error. The CDR3 DNA follows: TGTGCCAGCCCCAGTGGGACAGGGGACCAAGAGACCCAGTACTCC. Amino acid sequence: CASPSGTGDQETQYS. V is TRBV2 and J is TRBJ2-5; 10 bases map to TRBD1. Trimming cost V 8 bases and J 0 bases; bases outside gene matches: 6. The CDR3 has 15 amino acids. Germline CDR1 is SNHLY and CDR2 is FYNNEI.

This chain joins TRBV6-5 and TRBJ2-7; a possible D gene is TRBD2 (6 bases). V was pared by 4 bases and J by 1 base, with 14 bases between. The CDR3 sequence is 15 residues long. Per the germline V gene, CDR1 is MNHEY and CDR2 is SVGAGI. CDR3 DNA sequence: TGTGCCAGCAGTTCGGTGCGGGGTTTTTCCTACGAGCAGTACTTC. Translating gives CASSSVRGFSYEQYF.

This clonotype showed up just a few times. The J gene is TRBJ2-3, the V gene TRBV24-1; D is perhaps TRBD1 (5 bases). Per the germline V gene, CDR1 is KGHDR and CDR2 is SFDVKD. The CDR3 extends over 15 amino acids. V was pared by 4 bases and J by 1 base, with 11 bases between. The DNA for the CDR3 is TGTGCCACCAGTGAACCAGGGCTTGGCACAGATACGCAGTATTTT. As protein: CATSEPGLGTDTQYF.

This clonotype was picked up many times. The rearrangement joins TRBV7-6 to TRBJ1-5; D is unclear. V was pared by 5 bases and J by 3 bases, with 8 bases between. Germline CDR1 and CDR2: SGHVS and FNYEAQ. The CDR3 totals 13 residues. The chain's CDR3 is CASSPSNNQPQHF. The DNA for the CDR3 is TGTGCCAGCAGCCCGAGTAACAATCAGCCCCAGCATTTT.

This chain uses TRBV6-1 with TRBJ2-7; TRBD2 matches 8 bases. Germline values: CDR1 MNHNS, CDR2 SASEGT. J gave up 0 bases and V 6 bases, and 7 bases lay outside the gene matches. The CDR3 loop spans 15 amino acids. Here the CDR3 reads CASRSLAVGSYEQYF. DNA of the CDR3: TGTGCCAGCAGATCACTAGCGGTTGGCTCCTACGAGCAGTACTTC.

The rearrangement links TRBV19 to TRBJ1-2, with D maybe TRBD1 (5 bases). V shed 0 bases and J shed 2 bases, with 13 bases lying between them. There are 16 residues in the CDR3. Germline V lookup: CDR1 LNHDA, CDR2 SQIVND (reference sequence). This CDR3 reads CASSIDPRDWNYGYTF. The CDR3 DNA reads TGTGCCAGTAGTATAGATCCCCGGGACTGGAACTATGGCTACACCTTC.

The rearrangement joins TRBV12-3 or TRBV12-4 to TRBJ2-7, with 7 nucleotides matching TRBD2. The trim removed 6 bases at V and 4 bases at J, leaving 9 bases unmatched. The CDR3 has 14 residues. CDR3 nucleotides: TGTGCCAGCAGCACGGGGAGGGCTGGGTACGAGCAGTACTTC. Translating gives CASSTGRAGYEQYF.

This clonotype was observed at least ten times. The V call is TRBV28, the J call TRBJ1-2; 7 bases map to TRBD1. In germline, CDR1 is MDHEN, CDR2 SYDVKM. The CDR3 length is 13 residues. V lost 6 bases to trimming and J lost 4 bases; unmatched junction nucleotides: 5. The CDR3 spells CASSIGTAYGYTF. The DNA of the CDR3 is TGTGCCAGCAGCATCGGGACAGCCTATGGCTACACCTTC.

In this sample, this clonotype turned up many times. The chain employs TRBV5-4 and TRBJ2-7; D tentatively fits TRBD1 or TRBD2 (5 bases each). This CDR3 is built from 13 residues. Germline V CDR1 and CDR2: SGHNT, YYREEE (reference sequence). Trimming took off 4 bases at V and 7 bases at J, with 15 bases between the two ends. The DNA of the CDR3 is TGTGCCAGCAGCCGGGGCCCGTCGGGGGAGCAGTACTTC. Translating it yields CASSRGPSGEQYF.

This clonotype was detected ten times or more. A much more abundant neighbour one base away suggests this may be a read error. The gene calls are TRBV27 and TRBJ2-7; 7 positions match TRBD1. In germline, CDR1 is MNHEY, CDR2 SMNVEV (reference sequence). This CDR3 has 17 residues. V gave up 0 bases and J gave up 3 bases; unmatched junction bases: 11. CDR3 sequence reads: CASSLSGHGDSDYEQYF. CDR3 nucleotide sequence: TGTGCCAGCAGTTTATCGGGGCATGGGGACAGCGACTACGAGCAGTACTTC.

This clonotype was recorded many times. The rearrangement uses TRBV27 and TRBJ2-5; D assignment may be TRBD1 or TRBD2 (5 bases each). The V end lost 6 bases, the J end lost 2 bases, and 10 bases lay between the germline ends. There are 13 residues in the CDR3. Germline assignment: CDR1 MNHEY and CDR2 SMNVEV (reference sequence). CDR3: CASSKGPQETQYF. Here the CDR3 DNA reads TGTGCCAGCAGCAAGGGACCACAAGAGACCCAGTACTTC.

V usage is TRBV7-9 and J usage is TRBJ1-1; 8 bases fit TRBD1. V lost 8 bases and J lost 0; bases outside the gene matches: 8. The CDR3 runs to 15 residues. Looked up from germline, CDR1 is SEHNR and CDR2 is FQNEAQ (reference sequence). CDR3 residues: CASLPGDRMNTEAFF. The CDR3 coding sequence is TGTGCCAGCCTCCCAGGGGACAGGATGAACACTGAAGCTTTCTTT.

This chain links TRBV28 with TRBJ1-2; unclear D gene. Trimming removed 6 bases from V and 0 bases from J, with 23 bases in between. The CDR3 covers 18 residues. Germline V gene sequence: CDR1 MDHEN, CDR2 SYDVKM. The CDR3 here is CASSPIVGRPPSNYGYTF. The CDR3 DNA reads TGTGCCAGCAGCCCCATTGTTGGACGGCCACCCTCTAACTATGGCTACACCTTC.

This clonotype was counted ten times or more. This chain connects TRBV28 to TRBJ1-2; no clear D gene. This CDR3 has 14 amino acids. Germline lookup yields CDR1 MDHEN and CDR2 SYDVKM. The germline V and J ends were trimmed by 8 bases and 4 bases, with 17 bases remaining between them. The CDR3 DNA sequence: TGTGCCAGCGGGATTCCGGGATCCATCTATGGCTACACCTTC. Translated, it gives CASGIPGSIYGYTF.

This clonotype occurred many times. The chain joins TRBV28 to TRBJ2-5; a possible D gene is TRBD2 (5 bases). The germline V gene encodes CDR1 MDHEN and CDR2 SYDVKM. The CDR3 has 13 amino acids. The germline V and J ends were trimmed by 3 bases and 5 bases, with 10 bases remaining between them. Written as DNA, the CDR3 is TGTGCCAGCAGTTTCGGGGATCGGGAGACCCAGTACTTC. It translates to CASSFGDRETQYF.

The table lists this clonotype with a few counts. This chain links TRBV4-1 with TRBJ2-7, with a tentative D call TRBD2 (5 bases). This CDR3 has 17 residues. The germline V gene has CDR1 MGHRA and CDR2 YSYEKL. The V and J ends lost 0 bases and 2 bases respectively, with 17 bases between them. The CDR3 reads CASSQENEGEGPYEQYF. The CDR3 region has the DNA TGCGCCAGCAGCCAAGAAAACGAGGGAGAGGGCCCCTACGAGCAGTACTTC.